This entry lists 29 T cell receptor beta chains sequenced from one sample in a study of cytomegalovirus exposure and HLA in healthy donors. The PCR used 60 Vbeta and 13 Jbeta primers. Measured with immunoSEQ multiplex PCR; TCRdb has only the in-frame clones, and not every one. The profile covers approximately 210,000 clones, with 75% to 85% appearing a single time and roughly 1.4% taken by the ten largest. Specimen: PBMCs. These receptors were taken from a woman aged 45 to 65 in good health and CMV-seronegative.

CDR3 loop: CASSLLGGTEAFF. CDR3 DNA sequence: TGTGCCAGCAGTTTACTAGGGGGCACTGAAGCTTTCTTT. The chain recombines TRBV28 with TRBJ1-1; weak D call: TRBD1 (6 bases). V was clipped by 2 bases and J by 4 bases, with 8 bases between them. Looked up from germline, CDR1 is MDHEN and CDR2 is SYDVKM. The CDR3 is 13 residues long.

The chain uses TRBV11-1 and TRBJ1-4; 7 nucleotides match TRBD1. The CDR3 extends over 15 amino acids. Trimming cost V 5 bases and J 0 bases; bases outside gene matches: 3. The germline V gene has CDR1 SGHAT and CDR2 FQDESV (reference sequence). DNA of the CDR3: TGTGCCAGCAGCCCCGGGACAGCAACTAATGAAAAACTGTTTTTT. It specifies CASSPGTATNEKLFF.

The chain joins TRBV19 to TRBJ2-2; 7 bases fit TRBD2. CDR1 and CDR2 (germline): LNHDA, SQIVND (reference sequence). The length of the CDR3 is 16 residues. V was clipped by 3 bases and J by 1 base; unmatched bases: 5. Here the CDR3 DNA reads TGTGCCAGTAGTATCCCCCTAGCGGTGAACACCGGGGAGCTGTTTTTT. Translated: CASSIPLAVNTGELFF. Full variable domain (rest looked up from reference TRBV19 and TRBJ2-2): DGGITQSPKYLFRKEGQNVTLSCEQNLNHDAMYWYRQDPGQGLRLIYYSQIVNDFQKGDIAEGYSVSREKKESFPLTVTSAQKNPTAFYLCASSIPLAVNTGELFFGEGSRLTVL.

The chain uses TRBV6-4 and TRBJ1-6; D call uncertain. The V end was cut by 2 bases, the J end by 2 bases, with 19 bases between. Germline loops: CDR1 MRHNA, CDR2 SNTAGT. This CDR3 has 19 residues. The CDR3 sequence is CASSDPHRRGGTYNSPLHF. Here the CDR3 DNA reads TGTGCCAGCAGTGACCCTCATAGGCGGGGTGGGACCTATAATTCACCCCTCCACTTT.

The chain carries TRBV7-2 and TRBJ1-4; 7 bases match TRBD1. The CDR3 is 15 residues long. V shed 6 bases and J 2 bases; nucleotides not matched to a gene: 6. Germline V gene data show CDR1 as SGHTA and CDR2 as FQGNSA. The CDR3 here is CASRAQGTTNEKLFF. The CDR3 DNA reads as TGTGCCAGCAGGGCACAGGGGACGACTAATGAAAAACTGTTTTTT.

This chain connects TRBV7-9 to TRBJ1-1; no clear D. V was clipped by 5 bases and J by 4 bases, with 14 bases between them. Germline CDR1 and CDR2: SEHNR and FQNEAQ (reference sequence). This CDR3 region has 14 residues. Written as DNA, the CDR3 is TGTGCCAGCAGCCCGTACGGTCTGTTCACTGAAGCTTTCTTT. This encodes CASSPYGLFTEAFF.

This chain joins TRBV6-6 and TRBJ1-2, with 8 bases identical to TRBD1. The CDR3 is 12 residues long. CDR1 MNHNY and CDR2 SVGAGI come from the germline V gene (reference sequence). V trimming: 7 bases; J trimming: 8 bases; junction bases outside the gene matches: 6. The CDR3 reads CASKTQGVGYTF. The CDR3, as DNA: TGTGCCAGCAAGACACAGGGGGTCGGCTACACCTTC.

The chain recombines TRBV5-4 with TRBJ1-1, with D possibly matching TRBD1 (6 bases). The CDR3 is 14 residues long. Germline values: CDR1 SGHNT, CDR2 YYREEE (reference sequence). Trimming removed 0 bases at V and 3 bases at J, with 9 bases between. The CDR3 reads CASSLGQVDTEAFF. The DNA for the CDR3 is TGTGCCAGCAGCTTGGGACAGGTGGACACTGAAGCTTTCTTT.

This clone was counted only a few times. This rearrangement joins TRBV2 to TRBJ2-2; tentative D call: TRBD2 (6 bases). The germline V gene encodes CDR1 SNHLY and CDR2 FYNNEI. Trimming removed 10 bases at V and 4 bases at J, with 13 bases between. CDR3 length: 13 residues. The CDR3 spells CATEGSSTGELFF. The CDR3 DNA sequence: TGTGCCACGGAGGGGTCTAGCACCGGGGAGCTGTTTTTT. The full variable domain, with the rest looked up from reference TRBV2 and TRBJ2-2, is EPEVTQTPSHQVTQMGQEVILRCVPISNHLYFYWYRQILGQKVEFLVSFYNNEISEKSEIFDDQFSVERPDGSNFTLKIRSTKLEDSAMYFCATEGSSTGELFFGEGSRLTVL.

The chain's CDR3 is CASSRYGTGENEQFF. CDR3 nucleotides: TGTGCCAGCAGCCGCTACGGGACAGGGGAAAATGAGCAGTTCTTC. The chain has TRBV11-3 and TRBJ2-1, with 10 bases lining up with TRBD1. With V trimmed by 5 bases and J by 7 bases, 8 bases remained unmatched. CDR3 size: 15 residues. The germline V gene has CDR1 SGHNT and CDR2 YENEEA.

The gene calls are TRBV7-9 and TRBJ1-6, with a possible D match to TRBD1 (5 bases). Germline V CDR1 and CDR2: SEHNR, FQNEAQ (reference sequence). The CDR3 sequence is 14 residues long. V lost 7 bases to trimming and J lost 0 bases, with 7 bases between them. As DNA, the CDR3 is TGTGCCAGCACCGGGGGCTCCTATAATTCACCCCTCCACTTT. Translated, it gives CASTGGSYNSPLHF.

The rearrangement joins TRBV28 to TRBJ2-1; TRBD2 matches 8 bases. This CDR3 has 14 residues. The germline V gene encodes CDR1 MDHEN and CDR2 SYDVKM. The J segment lost 13 bases and the V segment lost 4 bases, leaving 12 bases of the junction unmatched. The CDR3 DNA sequence: TGTGCCAGCAGTTCCCACTCAGCGGGAGAGCACCAGTTCTTC. It specifies CASSSHSAGEHQFF.

The CDR3 sequence: CASSLGSGTGRYEQYF. CDR3 in DNA: TGTGCCAGCTCCCTGGGGTCCGGGACAGGGAGGTACGAGCAGTACTTC. The genes are TRBV18 and TRBJ2-5; TRBD1 agrees at 9 bases. The DNA end favors TRBJ2-7, so the J call may be wrong. The length of the CDR3 is 16 residues. The V gene's germline CDR1 is KGHSH and CDR2 LQKENI.

On this clone itself: Other DNA variants within this sample encode the same CDR3. The CDR3 here is CASSLSSLATGSAYTF. CDR3 nucleotides: TGTGCCAGCAGTTTATCCTCATTGGCCACAGGGTCCGCTTACACCTTC. This chain joins TRBV27 and TRBJ1-2; a possible D gene is TRBD1 (6 bases). Germline-derived CDR1 and CDR2 are MNHEY and SMNVEV (reference sequence). The CDR3 extends over 16 amino acids. The V end was cut by 0 bases, the J end by 11 bases, with 22 bases between.

This clone has just one count. CDR3 coding DNA: TGTGCCAGCAGCTTAGTAAGTAGGCAGGGCGCCAACGAGCAGTACTTC. It translates to CASSLVSRQGANEQYF. This chain uses TRBV11-2 with TRBJ2-7; a possible D gene is TRBD1 (5 bases). V shed 1 base and J shed 5 bases, with 18 bases lying between them. The CDR3 has 16 residues. Germline CDR1 is SGHAT and CDR2 is FQNNGV.

The rearrangement links TRBV5-4 to TRBJ2-2; 12 positions agree with TRBD2. The CDR3 runs 16 residues. Trimming took 4 bases from V and 3 from J; bases not matched to a gene: 4. Germline V gene data show CDR1 as SGHNT and CDR2 as YYREEE (reference sequence). CDR3 in DNA: TGTGCCAGCAGCGAAGGGACTAGCGGGCACACCGGGGAGCTGTTTTTT. This codes for CASSEGTSGHTGELFF.

V is TRBV18 and J is TRBJ1-5; 11 nucleotides match TRBD1. This CDR3 has 15 amino acids. Trimming at V came to 2 bases and at J to 4 bases, leaving 1 base not matched to a gene. Germline V gene sequence: CDR1 KGHSH, CDR2 LQKENI. In DNA form, the CDR3 reads TGTGCCAGCTCACCAGGGACAGGGGGGAATCAGCCCCAGCATTTT. Its protein is CASSPGTGGNQPQHF.

J is TRBJ2-7 and V is TRBV18; D perhaps matches TRBD1 (7 bases). V lost 1 base and J lost 0, with 31 bases in between. Germline CDR1 and CDR2: KGHSH and LQKENI. The CDR3 runs 22 residues. This chain's CDR3 is CASSPRSLTTGRILKSSYEQYF. The CDR3 DNA is TGTGCCAGCTCACCACGGTCCCTTACGACAGGGAGGATCCTGAAAAGCTCCTACGAGCAGTACTTC. The whole variable domain, remainder taken from reference TRBV18 and TRBJ2-7, is NAGVMQNPRHLVRRRGQEARLRCSPMKGHSHVYWYRQLPEEGLKFMVYLQKENIIDESGMPKERFSAEFPKEGPSILRIQQVVRGDSAAYFCASSPRSLTTGRILKSSYEQYFGPGTRLTVT.

The chain couples TRBV28 to TRBJ2-5; TRBD2 aligns across 8 bases. From germline, CDR1 is MDHEN and CDR2 SYDVKM. The CDR3 runs 14 residues. V shed 8 bases, J shed 5 bases, and the junction held 10 bases outside the gene matches. As DNA, the CDR3 is TGTGCCAGCGGAGGAGCGGGAGCTGGGGAGACCCAGTACTTC. As protein: CASGGAGAGETQYF.

V usage is TRBV14 and J usage is TRBJ1-5; perhaps TRBD1 as D (6 bases). The germline V and J ends were trimmed by 5 bases and 4 bases, with 15 bases remaining between them. CDR3 size: 15 residues. Germline V gene data show CDR1 as SGHDN and CDR2 as FVKESK. The chain's CDR3 is CASSRRGAGNQPQHF. The CDR3 DNA reads TGTGCCAGCAGCAGGCGGGGGGCTGGGAATCAGCCCCAGCATTTT. Full variable domain (rest looked up from reference TRBV14 and TRBJ1-5): EAGVTQFPSHSVIEKGQTVTLRCDPISGHDNLYWYRRVMGKEIKFLLHFVKESKQDESGMPNNRFLAERTGGTYSTLKVQPAELEDSGVYFCASSRRGAGNQPQHFGDGTRLSIL.

The rearrangement links TRBV29-1 to TRBJ2-4; 8 positions match TRBD2. Germline lookup yields CDR1 SQVTM and CDR2 ANQGSEA. V was pared by 8 bases and J by 5 bases, with 5 bases of the junction left unmatched. This CDR3 is 12 amino acids long. In nucleotides, the CDR3 is TGCAGCCGCCGGGGGGGCCAAAACATTCAGTACTTC. It yields the protein CSRRGGQNIQYF.

The gene calls are TRBV28 and TRBJ2-7; D may be TRBD1 (6 bases). V was cut by 6 bases and J by 1 base, with 10 bases left in between. Per germline, CDR1 MDHEN and CDR2 SYDVKM. The CDR3 has 13 residues. CDR3 DNA: TGTGCCAGCAGGCCGGACAGTTCCTACGAGCAGTACTTC. Amino acid sequence: CASRPDSSYEQYF.

The J gene is TRBJ2-7, the V gene TRBV4-1, with 8 bases lining up with TRBD1. The CDR3 is made up of 16 amino acids. From germline, CDR1 is MGHRA and CDR2 YSYEKL. Trimming cost V 3 bases and J 2 bases; bases outside gene matches: 9. The CDR3 reads CASSQPGTGLTYEQYF. The CDR3 DNA follows: TGCGCCAGCAGCCAGCCTGGGACAGGCCTCACCTACGAGCAGTACTTC.

V usage is TRBV4-1 and J usage is TRBJ1-1; D may be TRBD1 (6 bases). CDR1 and CDR2 from the germline V gene are MGHRA and YSYEKL. V was shortened by 4 bases and J by 1 base, with 10 bases between the two germline ends. There are 14 residues in the CDR3. Here the CDR3 reads CASSRLGGNTEAFF. DNA for the CDR3: TGCGCCAGCAGCCGCCTAGGGGGGAACACTGAAGCTTTCTTT.

The rearrangement joins TRBV6-1 to TRBJ2-5, with 7 positions matching TRBD1. The J call is in doubt because the DNA end fits TRBJ2-7 better. Germline V gives CDR1 MNHNS, CDR2 SASEGT. The CDR3 loop spans 14 amino acids. CDR3 protein: CASSPLQGAYEQYF. The CDR3 DNA reads TGTGCCAGCAGCCCCCTGCAGGGGGCCTACGAGCAGTACTTC.

V is TRBV27 and J is TRBJ1-1; 9 bases map to TRBD1. Germline V gene data show CDR1 as MNHEY and CDR2 as SMNVEV (reference sequence). J lost 4 bases, V lost 6 bases, and 9 bases had no gene match. The CDR3 loop spans 15 amino acids. The CDR3: CASSLTGQGGTEAFF. The DNA of the CDR3 is TGTGCCAGCAGCCTGACGGGACAGGGAGGCACTGAAGCTTTCTTT.

The genes are TRBV5-4 and TRBJ1-2; TRBD1 matches at 7 bases. V gave up 3 bases and J gave up 8 bases; unmatched junction bases: 7. The CDR3 length is 13 residues. Germline assignment: CDR1 SGHNT and CDR2 YYREEE (reference sequence). CDR3 bases: TGTGCCAGCAGCTCGGACAGGAACTTCGGCTACACCTTC. Residues: CASSSDRNFGYTF.

This rearrangement joins TRBV18 to TRBJ2-2; 8 bases align to TRBD1. Unmatched junction bases numbered 3, after V lost 1 base and J lost 2 bases. The CDR3 extends over 16 amino acids. The germline V gene encodes CDR1 KGHSH and CDR2 LQKENI. This CDR3 is CASSPRTGSNTGELFF. The DNA of the CDR3 is TGTGCCAGCTCACCACGGACAGGGAGTAACACCGGGGAGCTGTTTTTT.

This chain links TRBV29-1 with TRBJ2-1; D is possibly TRBD2 (5 bases). The V end lost 1 base, the J end lost 10 bases, and 23 bases lay between the germline ends. Per germline, CDR1 SQVTM and CDR2 ANQGSEA. The CDR3 totals 16 residues. In nucleotides, the CDR3 is TGCAGCGTTGAAGCGATTCATCCAACACCCCGCGGGGAGCAGTTCTTC. The encoded protein is CSVEAIHPTPRGEQFF.